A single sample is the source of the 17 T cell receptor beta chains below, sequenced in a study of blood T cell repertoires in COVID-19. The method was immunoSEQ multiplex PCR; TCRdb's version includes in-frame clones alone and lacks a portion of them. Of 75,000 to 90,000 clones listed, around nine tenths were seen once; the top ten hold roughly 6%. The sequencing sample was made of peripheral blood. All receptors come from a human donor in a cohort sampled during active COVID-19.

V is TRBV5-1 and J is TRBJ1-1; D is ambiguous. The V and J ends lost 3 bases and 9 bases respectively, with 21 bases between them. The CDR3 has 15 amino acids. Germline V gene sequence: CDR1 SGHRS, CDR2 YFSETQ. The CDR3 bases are TGCGCCAGCAGCTCCCGAGGGTCCACGGACCGGCAAGCTTTCTTT. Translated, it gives CASSSRGSTDRQAFF.

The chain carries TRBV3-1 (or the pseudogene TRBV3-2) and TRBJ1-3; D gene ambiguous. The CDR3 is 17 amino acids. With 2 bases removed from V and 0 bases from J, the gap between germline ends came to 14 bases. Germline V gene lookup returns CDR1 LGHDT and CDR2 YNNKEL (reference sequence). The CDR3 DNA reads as TGTGCCAGCAGCCAAACTCCGGGCGGGGTCTCTGGAAACACCATATATTTT. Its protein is CASSQTPGGVSGNTIYF.

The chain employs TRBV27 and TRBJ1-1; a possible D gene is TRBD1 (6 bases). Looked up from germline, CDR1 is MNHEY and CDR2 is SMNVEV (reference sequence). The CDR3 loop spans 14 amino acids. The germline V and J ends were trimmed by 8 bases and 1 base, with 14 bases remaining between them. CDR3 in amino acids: CASRRGRSNTEAFF. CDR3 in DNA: TGTGCCAGCCGCAGGGGACGGTCGAACACTGAAGCTTTCTTT.

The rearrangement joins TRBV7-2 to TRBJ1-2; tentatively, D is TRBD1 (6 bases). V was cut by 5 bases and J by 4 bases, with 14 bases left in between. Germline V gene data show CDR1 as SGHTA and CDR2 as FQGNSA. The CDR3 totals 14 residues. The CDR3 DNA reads TGTGCCAGCAGCCCGGGTTCAGGGGTCTATGGCTACACCTTC. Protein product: CASSPGSGVYGYTF.

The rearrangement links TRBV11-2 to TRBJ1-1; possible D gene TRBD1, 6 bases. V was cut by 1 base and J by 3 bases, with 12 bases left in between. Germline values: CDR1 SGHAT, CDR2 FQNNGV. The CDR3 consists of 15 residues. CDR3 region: CASSLGRTGYTEAFF. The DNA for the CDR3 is TGTGCCAGCAGCTTAGGTCGAACAGGGTACACTGAAGCTTTCTTT.

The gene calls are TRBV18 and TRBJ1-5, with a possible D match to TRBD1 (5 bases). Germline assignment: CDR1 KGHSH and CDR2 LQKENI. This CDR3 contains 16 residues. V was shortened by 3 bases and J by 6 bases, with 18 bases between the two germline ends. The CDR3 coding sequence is TGTGCCAGCTCACCTCAGGACCCGGGGGGGGGTCAGCCCCAGCATTTT. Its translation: CASSPQDPGGGQPQHF.

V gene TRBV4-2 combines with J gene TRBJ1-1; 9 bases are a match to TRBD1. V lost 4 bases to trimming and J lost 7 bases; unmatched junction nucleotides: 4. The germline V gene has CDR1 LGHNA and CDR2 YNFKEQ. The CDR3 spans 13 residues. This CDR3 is CASSPQGQGEAFF. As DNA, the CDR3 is TGTGCCAGCAGCCCCCAGGGACAGGGTGAAGCTTTCTTT.

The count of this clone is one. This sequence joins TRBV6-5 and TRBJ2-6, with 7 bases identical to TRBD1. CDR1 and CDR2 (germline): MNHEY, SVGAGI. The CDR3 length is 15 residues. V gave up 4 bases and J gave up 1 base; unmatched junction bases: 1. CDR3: CASSSTGSGANVLTF. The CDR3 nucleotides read TGTGCCAGCAGTTCGACAGGGTCTGGGGCCAACGTCCTGACTTTC.

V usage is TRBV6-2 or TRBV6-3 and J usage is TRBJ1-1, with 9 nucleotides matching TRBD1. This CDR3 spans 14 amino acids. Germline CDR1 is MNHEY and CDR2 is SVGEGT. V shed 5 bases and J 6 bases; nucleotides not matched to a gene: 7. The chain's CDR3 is CASSPGTGFAEAFF. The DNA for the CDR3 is TGTGCCAGCAGTCCAGGGACAGGGTTCGCTGAAGCTTTCTTT.

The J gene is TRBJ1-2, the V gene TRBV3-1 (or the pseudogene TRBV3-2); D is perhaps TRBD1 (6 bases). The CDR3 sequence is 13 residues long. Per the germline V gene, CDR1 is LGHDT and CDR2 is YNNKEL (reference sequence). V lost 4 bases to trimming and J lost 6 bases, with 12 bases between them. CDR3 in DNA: TGTGCCAGCAGCCGACAGGTTGGCCATGGCTACACCTTC. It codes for CASSRQVGHGYTF.

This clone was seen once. CDR3 amino acids: CASSVAPGVSSYEQYF. In nucleotides, the CDR3 is TGTGCCAGCAGCGTAGCTCCCGGAGTGAGCTCCTACGAGCAGTACTTC. V and J are TRBV9 and TRBJ2-7; no clear D gene. The CDR3 has 16 amino acids. Trimming pared 0 bases from V and 0 bases from J, leaving 13 bases between. In germline, CDR1 is SGDLS, CDR2 YYNGEE.

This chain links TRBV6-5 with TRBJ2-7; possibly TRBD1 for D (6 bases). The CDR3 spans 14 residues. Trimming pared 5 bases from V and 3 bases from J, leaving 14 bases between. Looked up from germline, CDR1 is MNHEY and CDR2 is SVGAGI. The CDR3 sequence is CASSRDTRFYEQYF. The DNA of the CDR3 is TGTGCCAGCAGTCGGGACACCCGGTTCTACGAGCAGTACTTC.

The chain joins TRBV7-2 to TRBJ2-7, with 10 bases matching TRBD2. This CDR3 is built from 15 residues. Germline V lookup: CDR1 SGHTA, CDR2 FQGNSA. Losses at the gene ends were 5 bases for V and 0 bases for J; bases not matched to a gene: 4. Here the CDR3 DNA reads TGTGCCAGCAGCCCCAGCGGGGGGGTCTCCTACGAGCAGTACTTC. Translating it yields CASSPSGGVSYEQYF.

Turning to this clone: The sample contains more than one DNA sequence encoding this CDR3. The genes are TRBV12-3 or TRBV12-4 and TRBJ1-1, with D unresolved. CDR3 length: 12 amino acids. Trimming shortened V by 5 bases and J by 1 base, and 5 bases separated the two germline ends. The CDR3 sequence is CASSPSNTEAFF. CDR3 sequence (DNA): TGTGCCAGCAGTCCATCGAACACTGAAGCTTTCTTT.

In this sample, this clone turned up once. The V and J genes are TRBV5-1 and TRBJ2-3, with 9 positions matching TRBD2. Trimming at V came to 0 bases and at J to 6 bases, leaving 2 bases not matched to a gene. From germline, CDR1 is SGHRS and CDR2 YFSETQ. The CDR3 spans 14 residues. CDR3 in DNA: TGCGCCAGCAGCTTGGCCCTAGCGGGGGATACGCAGTATTTT. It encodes CASSLALAGDTQYF.

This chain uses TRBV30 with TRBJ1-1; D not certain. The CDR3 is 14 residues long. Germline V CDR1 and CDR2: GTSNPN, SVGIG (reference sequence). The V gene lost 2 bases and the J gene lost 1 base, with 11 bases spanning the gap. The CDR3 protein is CAWSTGIGNTEAFF. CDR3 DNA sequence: TGTGCCTGGAGTACCGGGATAGGGAACACTGAAGCTTTCTTT. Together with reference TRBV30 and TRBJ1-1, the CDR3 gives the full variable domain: SQTIHQWPATLVQPVGSPLSLECTVEGTSNPNLYWYRQAAGRGLQLLFYSVGIGQISSEVPQNLSASRPQDRQFILSSKKLLLSDSGFYLCAWSTGIGNTEAFFGQGTRLTVV.

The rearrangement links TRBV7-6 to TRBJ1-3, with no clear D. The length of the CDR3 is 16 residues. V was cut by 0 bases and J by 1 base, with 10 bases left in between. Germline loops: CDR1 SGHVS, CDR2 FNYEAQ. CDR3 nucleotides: TGTGCCAGCAGCTTAGCGCTCCCTACGTCTGGAAACACCATATATTTT. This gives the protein CASSLALPTSGNTIYF. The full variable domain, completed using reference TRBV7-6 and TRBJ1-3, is GAGVSQSPRYKVTKRGQDVALRCDPISGHVSLYWYRQALGQGPEFLTYFNYEAQQDKSGLPNDRFSAERPEGSISTLTIQRTEQRDSAMYRCASSLALPTSGNTIYFGEGSWLTVV.